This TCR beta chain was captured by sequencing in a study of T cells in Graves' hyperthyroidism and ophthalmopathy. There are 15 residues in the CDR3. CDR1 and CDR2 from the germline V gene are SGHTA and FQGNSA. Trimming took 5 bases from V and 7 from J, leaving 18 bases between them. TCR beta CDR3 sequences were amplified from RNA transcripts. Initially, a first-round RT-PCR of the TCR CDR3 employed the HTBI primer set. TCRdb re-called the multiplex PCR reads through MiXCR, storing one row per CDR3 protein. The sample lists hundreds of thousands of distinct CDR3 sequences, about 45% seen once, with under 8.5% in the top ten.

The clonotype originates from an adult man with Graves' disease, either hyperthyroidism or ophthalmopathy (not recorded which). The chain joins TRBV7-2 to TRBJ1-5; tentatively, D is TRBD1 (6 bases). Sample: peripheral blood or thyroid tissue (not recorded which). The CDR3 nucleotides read TGTGCCAGCAGCCAAGACGCAGGGGAGACCCAGCCCCAGCATTTT. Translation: CASSQDAGETQPQHF.